Listed below are T cell receptor beta chains from one sample, sequenced in a study of blood T cell repertoires in COVID-19. Here immunoSEQ multiplex PCR was the method, and the copy in TCRdb shows in-frame clones only, minus some. Here the sample spans 400,000 to 450,000 clones, about nine tenths being singletons. Sequences were obtained from peripheral blood. Receptor source: a woman aged 30 to 39 with active or convalescent COVID-19. CDR3s include the opening cysteine and the closing phenylalanine or tryptophan. D genes are given only for firm matches.

cdr3_length	v_call	d_call	j_call	cdr3_nt	cdr3_aa
15	TRBV6-5	TRBD1	TRBJ2-5	TGTGCCAGCAGTTCGACGGGACAGGGAAGAGAGACCCAGTACTTC	CASSSTGQGRETQYF
14	TRBV27	NA	TRBJ1-2	TGTGCCAGCAGCTTCGACAGTCCGCCCATGGGCTACACCTTC	CASSFDSPPMGYTF
16	TRBV4-2	NA	TRBJ2-2	TGTGCCAGCAGCCAAGAATCCAGGGAAGGCACCGGGGAGCTGTTTTTT	CASSQESREGTGELFF
15	TRBV7-9	NA	TRBJ1-2	TGTGCCAGCAGCCCAGAAGCGGGTTCAGTCTATGGCTACACCTTC	CASSPEAGSVYGYTF
16	TRBV10-3	TRBD1	TRBJ2-7	TGTGCCATCAGAAGCCGGGACAGCGAGTTTGGTAACGAGCAGTACTTC	CAIRSRDSEFGNEQYF
13	TRBV6-1	NA	TRBJ1-1	TGTGCCAGCAGTGAAGTCCGGGACACTGAAGCTTTCTTT	CASSEVRDTEAFF
18	TRBV4-1	NA	TRBJ1-6	TGCGCCAGCAGCCAAGAGGGCAGTATCATTGCCTATAATTCACCCCTCCACTTT	CASSQEGSIIAYNSPLHF
17	TRBV2	NA	TRBJ1-2	TGTGCCAGCAGGCTCACCTTGTTGGGAGACGATAACTATGGCTACACCTTC	CASRLTLLGDDNYGYTF
11	TRBV18	NA	TRBJ2-2	TGTGCCACCGGAGACACCGGGGAGCTGTTTTTT	CATGDTGELFF
15	TRBV5-4	NA	TRBJ1-4	TGTGCCAGCAGCTTGGCGTCAGGGCTTAATGAAAAACTGTTTTTT	CASSLASGLNEKLFF
13	TRBV2	NA	TRBJ1-5	TGTGCCAGCAGTGGGCTGAGCAATCAGCCCCAGCATTTT	CASSGLSNQPQHF
18	TRBV12-2	NA	TRBJ1-1	TGTGCAAGTCGCTTAGCGTCCGGACAGATTTTAATTAACACTGAAGCTTTCTTT	CASRLASGQILINTEAFF
19	TRBV15	TRBD1	TRBJ1-2	TGTGCCACCAGCAGACGTGCGACTCAACAGGGGTCCCTGAAGGATGGCTACACCTTC	CATSRRATQQGSLKDGYTF
14	TRBV13	NA	TRBJ1-1	TGTGCCAGCAGCTTCCTACAGGGGAACACTGAAGCTTTCTTT	CASSFLQGNTEAFF
14	TRBV27	TRBD1	TRBJ2-2	TGTGCCAGCGGGACAGGTTTTTTCACCGGGGAGCTGTTTTTT	CASGTGFFTGELFF
15	TRBV5-1	NA	TRBJ1-2	TGCGCCAGCAGCCTCCCCGAGGGTGGTAACTATGGCTACACCTTC	CASSLPEGGNYGYTF
16	TRBV10-3	NA	TRBJ1-1	TGTGCCATCAGTGAGGGGGGGGTGGACAGTCGTCACCAAGCTTTCTTT	CAISEGGVDSRHQAFF
18	TRBV4-1	NA	TRBJ2-4	TGCGCCAGCAGCCAATTTCTGGAGGATAGAGGACCCAAAAACATTCAGTACTTC	CASSQFLEDRGPKNIQYF
15	TRBV4-1	NA	TRBJ1-1	TGCGCCAGCAGCCAAGAGACAGGAATGAACACTGAAGCTTTCTTT	CASSQETGMNTEAFF
14	TRBV3-1/TRBV3-2	TRBD1	TRBJ1-5	TGTGCCAGCAGCGGACAGGCCGGCAATCAGCCCCAGCATTTT	CASSGQAGNQPQHF
16	TRBV18	TRBD2	TRBJ2-3	TGTGCCAGCTCACCCCCGACTAGCGGGGGCACAGATACGCAGTATTTT	CASSPPTSGGTDTQYF
14	TRBV7-9	TRBD2	TRBJ2-1	TGTGCCAGCAGCTTAGCGGGAGGGGCCAATGAGCAGTTCTTC	CASSLAGGANEQFF
15	TRBV27	NA	TRBJ1-1	TGTGCCAGCAGTTTATTTAACCAGGGAAACACTGAAGCTTTCTTT	CASSLFNQGNTEAFF
14	TRBV5-1	TRBD1	TRBJ2-7	TGCGCCAGCAGCCCTGGACAGGGGAACGACGAGCAGTACTTC	CASSPGQGNDEQYF